The 30 T cell receptor beta chains reported below all come from one sample, sequenced in a study of technical replicates of blood from a handful of donors. Libraries were prepared by immunoSEQ multiplex PCR; TCRdb keeps only in-frame clonotypes and omits some of them. This table has fewer than 110,000 clones, 95% to 96% appearing once. The sequencing input was T cells isolated from PBMCs. Every receptor here comes from a human donor in good health.

This chain uses TRBV7-8 with TRBJ1-5, with 7 bases fitting TRBD1. V lost 4 bases and J lost 3; bases outside the gene matches: 12. This CDR3 has 17 amino acids. The germline V gene has CDR1 SGHVS and CDR2 FQNEAQ. The CDR3 DNA reads as TGTGCCAGCAGCTCTTGGCCGGGACAGACATTCAATCAGCCCCAGCATTTT. It yields the protein CASSSWPGQTFNQPQHF. Based on the CDR3 plus reference TRBV7-8 and TRBJ1-5, the full variable domain is GAGVSQSPRYKVAKRGQDVALRCDPISGHVSLFWYQQALGQGPEFLTYFQNEAQLDKSGLPSDRFFAERPEGSVSTLKIQRTQQEDSAVYLCASSSWPGQTFNQPQHFGDGTRLSIL.

V and J are TRBV27 and TRBJ2-2, with D perhaps matching TRBD2 (6 bases). CDR1 and CDR2 (germline): MNHEY, SMNVEV (reference sequence). The CDR3 spans 14 residues. The germline V and J ends were trimmed by 6 bases and 6 bases, with 14 bases remaining between them. CDR3 in amino acids: CASSRTILPGELFF. The CDR3 DNA follows: TGTGCCAGCAGCCGGACTATTCTTCCCGGGGAGCTGTTTTTT.

The chain joins TRBV5-1 to TRBJ1-2; D is ambiguous. Germline values: CDR1 SGHRS, CDR2 YFSETQ. The CDR3 runs 17 residues. V was trimmed by 0 bases and J by 8 bases, leaving 23 bases between them. The CDR3 coding sequence is TGCGCCAGCAGCTTGGAAGGCAGGCCCCGTTCTACTGACGGCTACACCTTC. It encodes CASSLEGRPRSTDGYTF.

V is TRBV19 and J is TRBJ1-2; D unresolved. The CDR3 has 11 residues. The germline V gene encodes CDR1 LNHDA and CDR2 SQIVND (reference sequence). Trimming shortened V by 11 bases and J by 5 bases, and 12 bases separated the two germline ends. CDR3 residues: CASKGGYGYTF. The CDR3, as DNA: TGTGCCTCCAAGGGAGGGTATGGCTACACCTTC.

The chain has TRBV7-6 and TRBJ2-1; TRBD2 aligns across 13 bases. The CDR3 has 15 residues. The trim removed 5 bases at V and 9 bases at J, leaving 7 bases unmatched. CDR1 and CDR2 (germline): SGHVS, FNYEAQ. In DNA form, the CDR3 reads TGTGCCAGCAGCCTACCGGGACTAGCGGGGCGTGAGCAGTTCTTC. Translating it yields CASSLPGLAGREQFF. The variable domain in full, with the rest retrieved from reference TRBV7-6 and TRBJ2-1, is GAGVSQSPRYKVTKRGQDVALRCDPISGHVSLYWYRQALGQGPEFLTYFNYEAQQDKSGLPNDRFSAERPEGSISTLTIQRTEQRDSAMYRCASSLPGLAGREQFFGPGTRLTVL.

The chain links TRBV2 to TRBJ1-4; 7 nucleotides align to TRBD1. Looked up from germline, CDR1 is SNHLY and CDR2 is FYNNEI. The CDR3 length is 17 residues. Trimming removed 6 bases from V and 3 bases from J; junction bases left unmatched: 13. CDR3 loop: CASRRTGSFSANEKLFF. CDR3 nucleotide sequence: TGTGCCAGCAGACGGACAGGCAGCTTTTCGGCTAATGAAAAACTGTTTTTT.

The rearrangement joins TRBV6-5 to TRBJ1-1; possibly TRBD1 for D (5 bases). This CDR3 is 13 amino acids long. Trimming pared 4 bases from V and 3 bases from J, leaving 9 bases between. Per the germline V gene, CDR1 is MNHEY and CDR2 is SVGAGI. CDR3 in amino acids: CASSLQVDTEAFF. In nucleotides, the CDR3 is TGTGCCAGCAGTTTACAGGTTGACACTGAAGCTTTCTTT.

The V and J genes are TRBV7-2 and TRBJ1-3; 8 bases agree with TRBD1. With 5 bases clipped from V and 4 bases from J, the junction kept 7 bases outside the gene matches. The germline V gene has CDR1 SGHTA and CDR2 FQGNSA. The CDR3 totals 15 residues. This CDR3 reads CASSADRVGGNTIYF. The CDR3 DNA sequence: TGTGCCAGCAGCGCGGACAGGGTGGGAGGAAACACCATATATTTT.

The chain recombines TRBV4-1 with TRBJ1-5, with no clear D. The V gene's germline CDR1 is MGHRA and CDR2 YSYEKL. Trimming took 1 base from V and 9 from J, leaving 19 bases between them. This CDR3 contains 16 residues. In nucleotides, the CDR3 is TGCGCCAGCAGCCAAGCGACTACGGCCGGTCTCGGGCCCCAGCATTTT. Its protein product is CASSQATTAGLGPQHF.

This clone was picked up a small number of times. The rearrangement uses TRBV28 and TRBJ1-1; no definite D call. The germline V and J ends were trimmed by 5 bases and 4 bases, with 20 bases remaining between them. Germline V gene data show CDR1 as MDHEN and CDR2 as SYDVKM. This CDR3 region has 16 residues. The CDR3 loop is CASSHPYGSSSTEAFF. For the CDR3, the DNA is TGTGCCAGCAGTCACCCTTACGGGAGTTCTAGCACTGAAGCTTTCTTT.

This sequence joins TRBV28 and TRBJ2-2, with 12 positions matching TRBD2. Germline V gene data show CDR1 as MDHEN and CDR2 as SYDVKM. V lost 6 bases to trimming and J lost 7 bases; unmatched junction nucleotides: 3. The CDR3 totals 14 residues. In DNA, the CDR3 is TGTGCCAGCAGCCCGGGACTAGCGGGCGGGGAGCTGTTTTTT. Residues: CASSPGLAGGELFF.

J is TRBJ2-1 and V is TRBV19; 7 bases align to TRBD1. CDR1 LNHDA and CDR2 SQIVND come from the germline V gene (reference sequence). This CDR3 contains 16 residues. V shed 6 bases and J 8 bases; nucleotides not matched to a gene: 16. DNA for the CDR3: TGTGCCAGTAGCACCTACTCACAGGGGCGCATCGATGAGCAGTTCTTC. It translates to CASSTYSQGRIDEQFF.

The chain uses TRBV7-9 and TRBJ1-1, with D unclear. Germline V gene data show CDR1 as SEHNR and CDR2 as FQNEAQ (reference sequence). There are 15 residues in the CDR3. Between the trimmed V and J ends, which lost 3 bases and 0 bases, there was a span of 11 bases. CDR3 nucleotides: TGTGCCAGCAGCTTGGGCAGCCCTATGAACACTGAAGCTTTCTTT. Translating it yields CASSLGSPMNTEAFF.

V and J are TRBV11-3 and TRBJ2-1, with TRBD1 identical over 7 bases. The CDR3 sequence is 15 residues long. Germline CDR1 SGHNT, CDR2 YENEEA. V was clipped by 5 bases and J by 4 bases; unmatched bases: 8. The CDR3 DNA sequence: TGTGCCAGCAGCATCCTGACAGGGAAGTACAATGAGCAGTTCTTC. It translates to CASSILTGKYNEQFF.

The chain links TRBV4-1 to TRBJ1-4; a possible D gene is TRBD1 (5 bases). The CDR3 runs to 15 residues. CDR1 and CDR2 (germline): MGHRA, YSYEKL. Between the trimmed V and J ends, which lost 1 base and 6 bases, there was a span of 12 bases. The CDR3, as DNA: TGCGCCAGCAGCCAAGCAGGGTTTGGGGATGAAAAACTGTTTTTT. It is translated as CASSQAGFGDEKLFF.

The rearrangement links TRBV29-1 to TRBJ2-1, with 8 bases identical to TRBD2. Germline V lookup: CDR1 SQVTM, CDR2 ANQGSEA. J lost 3 bases, V lost 2 bases, and 3 bases had no gene match. The CDR3 is 14 amino acids. The CDR3 DNA follows: TGCAGCGTTGAATCACTAGCGGACTACAATGAGCAGTTCTTC. Translated: CSVESLADYNEQFF.

The rearrangement links TRBV30 to TRBJ2-1; no definite D call. Trimming left V 2 bases short and J 3 bases short, with 8 bases between. The CDR3 contains 13 residues. CDR1 and CDR2 from the germline V gene are GTSNPN and SVGIG (reference sequence). In DNA, the CDR3 is TGTGCCTGGAGTCCCGAGAACTACAATGAGCAGTTCTTC. Its protein is CAWSPENYNEQFF.

This clone was recorded a few times. DNA for the CDR3: TGTGCCAGCAGTCCACGGGACAGCCTCGATCAGCCCCAGCATTTT. Its protein product is CASSPRDSLDQPQHF. V usage is TRBV6-6 and J usage is TRBJ1-5, with 7 bases fitting TRBD1. This CDR3 is built from 15 residues. The V gene end was trimmed by 5 bases and the J gene end by 5 bases; junction bases not matched to a gene: 9. Germline V gene data show CDR1 as MNHNY and CDR2 as SVGAGI (reference sequence).

The chain employs TRBV9 and TRBJ2-5; the D gene is possibly TRBD2 (6 bases). Germline CDR1 is SGDLS and CDR2 is YYNGEE. CDR3 length: 17 amino acids. V was trimmed by 4 bases and J by 1 base, leaving 20 bases between them. CDR3 nucleotide sequence: TGTGCCAGCAGCCCCCCGGGTAGTGGGGGGTTCCAAGAGACCCAGTACTTC. Residues: CASSPPGSGGFQETQYF. The full variable domain, completed using reference TRBV9 and TRBJ2-5, is DSGVTQTPKHLITATGQRVTLRCSPRSGDLSVYWYQQSLDQGLQFLIQYYNGEERAKGNILERFSAQQFPDLHSELNLSSLELGDSALYFCASSPPGSGGFQETQYFGPGTRLLVL.

The table lists this clone with a few counts. The chain joins TRBV7-9 to TRBJ1-1; D is ambiguous. Germline-derived CDR1 and CDR2 are SEHNR and FQNEAQ (reference sequence). V lost 5 bases, J lost 1 base, and 8 bases lay in between. The CDR3 is 13 amino acids. CDR3 in amino acids: CASSPQQNTEAFF. In nucleotides, the CDR3 is TGTGCCAGCAGCCCACAGCAGAACACTGAAGCTTTCTTT.

V gene TRBV7-2 combines with J gene TRBJ1-4; D not resolved. Germline CDR1 reads SGHTA; CDR2 reads FQGNSA. The CDR3 length is 14 residues. Between the trimmed V and J ends, which lost 3 bases and 2 bases, there was a span of 7 bases. The CDR3 region has the DNA TGTGCCAGCAGCTTTTACAGTACTAATGAAAAACTGTTTTTT. Amino acid sequence: CASSFYSTNEKLFF.

This sequence joins TRBV29-1 and TRBJ1-2; D unresolved. Trimming removed 4 bases at V and 6 bases at J, with 15 bases between. In germline, CDR1 is SQVTM, CDR2 ANQGSEA. The CDR3 spans 13 residues. The CDR3 nucleotides read TGCAGCGTTGCGCGACTGTTCCGGGATGGCTACACCTTC. This codes for CSVARLFRDGYTF. Together with reference TRBV29-1 and TRBJ1-2, the CDR3 gives the full variable domain: SAVISQKPSRDICQRGTSLTIQCQVDSQVTMMFWYRQQPGQSLTLIATANQGSEATYESGFVIDKFPISRPNLTFSTLTVSNMSPEDSSIYLCSVARLFRDGYTFGSGTRLTVV.

The chain combines TRBV7-9 with TRBJ2-2; 7 bases agree with TRBD2. The V gene's germline CDR1 is SEHNR and CDR2 FQNEAQ (reference sequence). V lost 2 bases to trimming and J lost 7 bases; unmatched junction nucleotides: 19. CDR3 size: 19 residues. The CDR3 protein is CASSLRLAARGHKDGELFF. CDR3 DNA: TGTGCCAGCAGCTTAAGGCTAGCGGCACGAGGACACAAAGACGGGGAGCTGTTTTTT.

The chain links TRBV15 to TRBJ2-1; possible D gene TRBD2, 5 bases. The germline gives CDR1 LNHNV, CDR2 YYDKDF (reference sequence). V was shortened by 4 bases and J by 3 bases, with 10 bases between the two germline ends. The CDR3 runs 14 residues. CDR3 region: CATSNKRNYNEQFF. The CDR3 region has the DNA TGTGCCACCAGCAACAAGCGGAACTACAATGAGCAGTTCTTC.

The chain has TRBV30 and TRBJ2-7; D unclear. The V gene lost 2 bases and the J gene lost 6 bases, with 8 bases spanning the gap. There are 11 residues in the CDR3. CDR1 is GTSNPN and CDR2 is SVGIG in the germline V gene (reference sequence). The CDR3 nucleotides are TGTGCCTGGAGTCCCGGTGGCGAGCAGTACTTC. Encoded protein: CAWSPGGEQYF.

The gene calls are TRBV7-9 and TRBJ2-7, with D perhaps TRBD2 (6 bases). The CDR3 has 12 residues. V was clipped by 9 bases and J by 4 bases, with 13 bases between them. Germline loops: CDR1 SEHNR, CDR2 FQNEAQ (reference sequence). In DNA form, the CDR3 reads TGTGCCAGTCTATCGGCGGGATACGAGCAGTACTTC. This translates into CASLSAGYEQYF. The full variable domain, in which reference TRBV7-9 and TRBJ2-7 provide the parts outside the CDR3, is DTGVSQNPRHKITKRGQNVTFRCDPISEHNRLYWYRQTLGQGPEFLTYFQNEAQLEKSRLLSDRFSAERPKGSFSTLEIQRTEQGDSAMYLCASLSAGYEQYFGPGTRLTVT.

The CDR3 loop reads CASSQGTLPFYEQYF. DNA for the CDR3: TGTGCCAGCAGCCAGGGCACCTTACCCTTCTACGAGCAGTACTTC. The chain joins TRBV4-2 to TRBJ2-7, with unresolved D. This CDR3 is built from 15 residues. CDR1 LGHNA and CDR2 YNFKEQ come from the germline V gene. The V end lost 3 bases, the J end lost 3 bases, and 15 bases lay between the germline ends.

The chain has TRBV28 and TRBJ2-3; TRBD1 agrees at 9 bases. V gave up 9 bases and J gave up 2 bases; unmatched junction bases: 15. The CDR3 runs to 17 residues. Germline assignment: CDR1 MDHEN and CDR2 SYDVKM. The CDR3 DNA follows: TGTGCCAGTTTACAGGGGGCGCGCCGTTCACCCACAGATACGCAGTATTTT. As protein: CASLQGARRSPTDTQYF.

V and J are TRBV5-1 and TRBJ1-2; 8 bases agree with TRBD1. CDR1 SGHRS and CDR2 YFSETQ come from the germline V gene. The ends lost 7 bases at V and 8 bases at J; junction bases unmatched: 10. The CDR3 contains 13 residues. The CDR3 nucleotides read TGCGCCAGCGGGAACCAGGGGGCGAGCGGCTACACCTTC. Its protein product is CASGNQGASGYTF. Together with reference TRBV5-1 and TRBJ1-2, the CDR3 gives the full variable domain: KAGVTQTPRYLIKTRGQQVTLSCSPISGHRSVSWYQQTPGQGLQFLFEYFSETQRNKGNFPGRFSGRQFSNSRSEMNVSTLELGDSALYLCASGNQGASGYTFGSGTRLTVV.

Only one count was recorded for this clone. The chain links TRBV7-2 to TRBJ2-5; 10 bases agree with TRBD2. V dropped 3 bases and J dropped 5; count of bases not matched to a gene: 9. Germline V CDR1 and CDR2: SGHTA, FQGNSA. This CDR3 is built from 16 residues. The CDR3 DNA is TGTGCCAGCAGCTTCGACCTAGCGGGAGTTTGGGAGACCCAGTACTTC. Translated: CASSFDLAGVWETQYF.